The clone carrying this TCR beta chain was seen many times. The antigen remains unidentified. The data derive from a study of HIV-infected patients and healthy controls. General observations from the study: A major limitation was that merely sixteen HIV-infected individuals were processed. HIV-associated CDR3 frequencies dropped significantly during therapy; CMV-associated ones, mostly rising, changed nonsignificantly. Mean usage of eight alpha and eight beta V genes differed significantly in HIV-infected patients versus controls.

This CDR3 spans 14 amino acids. V dropped 0 bases and J dropped 3 bases, with 9 bases sitting between them. Germline V gene sequence: CDR1 SGHRS, CDR2 YFSETQ. Alpha and beta constant-region primers primed reverse transcription of around 500 ng RNA. Each of the alpha and beta chains got its own library through chain-specific third strand synthesis with indices. One entry per CDR3 protein, called by TCRdb with MiXCR from the 5' RACE reads. The table has some 25,000 distinct CDR3 sequences, under 9% seen once; the top ten hold about 4%. The repertoire came from unfractionated whole blood and reflected all unsorted peripheral T cells.

The rearrangement uses TRBV5-1 and TRBJ2-5; D is ambiguous. The sequenced material came from blood. The receptor comes from an adult in good health. CDR3 loop: CASSLVAGEETQYF. The CDR3 DNA reads TGCGCCAGCAGCTTGGTAGCTGGGGAAGAGACCCAGTACTTC.